This T cell receptor beta chain was sequenced for a study of neoadjuvant nivolumab and ipilimumab in lung cancer. Study-wide context: The combination arm added day-1 ipilimumab 1 mg/kg to nivolumab 3 mg/kg on days 1, 15, 29. Study-level points and caveats: TCR richness and clonality were higher in tumors than adjacent uninvolved lung. Only two of four nivolumab-treated tumors gained richness and clonality by surgery. Resected-tumor TCR richness correlated positively with pretherapy blood richness.

Details on this clone: Its cognate antigen is unknown.

Sequencing used immunoSEQ multiplex PCR; TCRdb keeps in-frame clones, though not all of them. This sample yields about 29,000 clones, of which about 75% are seen a single time; 15% to 20% belongs to the top ten. The specimen was tumor tissue, collected after neoadjuvant nivolumab, alone or with ipilimumab, at or shortly before surgery. This receptor was taken from an adult with non-small cell lung cancer.

The CDR3 here is CASSLGGVRGYEQYF. The CDR3 nucleotides are TGTGCCAGCAGCTTAGGAGGGGTCCGGGGCTACGAGCAGTACTTC. The chain combines TRBV7-2 with TRBJ2-7; TRBD1 or TRBD2 may be the D gene (5 bases each). Germline CDR1 is SGHTA and CDR2 is FQGNSA. Deletions cut 1 base from V and 3 bases from J, with 13 bases between. The CDR3 spans 15 residues.